The clone carrying this TCR beta chain occurred once. Its antigen remains unidentified. This CDR3 has 15 amino acids. J lost 4 bases, V lost 5 bases, and 11 bases had no gene match. From germline, CDR1 is SGHKS and CDR2 YYEKEE (reference sequence). These data are taken from a study of cytomegalovirus exposure and HLA in healthy donors. As for the study in general: HLA-typed donors were the source of about 85 million unique TCRs, which an early data release held. Study results and caveats: A later analysis associated some 18,000 TCR beta sequences with HLA alleles at a 0.05 false discovery rate. Looking again later, the authors saw that most CMV-associated TCR beta chains seemed HLA-restricted.

60 Vbeta and 13 Jbeta primers were used in PCR. Repertoires were generated with immunoSEQ multiplex PCR, while TCRdb's copy carries only in-frame clones and drops some. Counted here are 130,000 or so clones, around three quarters occurring once; the ten biggest clones make up around 1.9%. The sequence derives from a man aged 35-49 years in good health and CMV-seronegative. Sequenced material: PBMCs. The chain combines TRBV5-5 with TRBJ2-5; 7 positions agree with TRBD2. The CDR3 loop reads CASSSITSDRETQYF. The CDR3 nucleotides read TGTGCCAGCAGTTCTATAACTAGCGATCGAGAGACCCAGTACTTC.